The TCR beta chain under discussion was sequenced for a study of shared clonotypes between healthy human individuals. Background on the study: The study used three CD4 naive, three CD4 memory, two CD8 naive and one CD8 memory plate per donor.

Researchers ran the assay at a deep level. Profiling relied on immunoSEQ multiplex PCR, and the TCRdb table lists in-frame clones only, not all of them. The table lists 1.6 million or so clones, 95% to 97% of them singletons. The CDR3 is made up of 16 amino acids. Losses at the gene ends were 0 bases for V and 6 bases for J; bases not matched to a gene: 8. CDR1 is SGDLS and CDR2 is YYNGEE in the germline V gene. On this clone itself: Its cognate antigen is unknown.

Notes on the study in general: As a rule, naive subsets had a larger estimated richness than memory subsets.

The genes are TRBV9 and TRBJ2-1; 8 bases match TRBD2. The sample was naive CD4+ T cells sorted from blood. Noted subset: CD45RA+ positively selected. The source is a man aged 25-45 years in good health. The CDR3 loop is CASSVGGGRLANEQFF. The DNA for the CDR3 is TGTGCCAGCAGCGTAGGTGGCGGGAGGCTCGCCAATGAGCAGTTCTTC.